The sequence of this T cell receptor (beta chain) was determined in a study of T cells expressing NK-cell markers. Study conclusions and caveats: For a few donors, these clonotypes were likewise the leading ones in the CD3+CD56-NKG2C+ fraction.

No DNA is given; TCRdb re-called the 5' RACE reads and lists each CDR3 protein once. Listed are some 440,000 distinct CDR3 sequences; 1.4% to 1.5% falls within the top ten. Comment on this clonotype: Its antigen remains unidentified.

Per germline, CDR1 LNHNV and CDR2 YYDKDF (reference sequence). The CDR3 runs 16 residues. The TCR originated in a woman aged 50 to 60 in good health. The chain combines TRBV15 with TRBJ2-3. Source material: blood T cells: a sorted CD56 or NKG2C T cell subset, CD4+ or CD8+ T cells, or bulk PBMC T cells (not recorded which). CDR3 residues: CATSRDLAGPTDTQYF.